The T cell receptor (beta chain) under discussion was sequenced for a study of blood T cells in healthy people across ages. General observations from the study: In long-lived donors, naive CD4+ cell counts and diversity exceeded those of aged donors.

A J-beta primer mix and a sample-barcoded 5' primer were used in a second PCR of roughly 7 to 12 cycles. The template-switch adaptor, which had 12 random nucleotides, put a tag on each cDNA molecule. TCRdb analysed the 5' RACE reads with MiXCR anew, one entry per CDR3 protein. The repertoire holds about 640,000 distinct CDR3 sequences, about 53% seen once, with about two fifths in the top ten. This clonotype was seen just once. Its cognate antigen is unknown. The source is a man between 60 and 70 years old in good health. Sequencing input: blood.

The CDR3 DNA is TGTGCCAGCAGTAGCGTGGGACAGGGGTACAATGAGCAGTTCTTC. Translation gives CASSSVGQGYNEQFF. V and J are TRBV6-4 and TRBJ2-1, with 10 bases that match TRBD1. V trimming: 5 bases; J trimming: 4 bases; junction bases outside the gene matches: 5. The CDR3 contains 15 residues. Germline V gene lookup returns CDR1 MRHNA and CDR2 SNTAGT.